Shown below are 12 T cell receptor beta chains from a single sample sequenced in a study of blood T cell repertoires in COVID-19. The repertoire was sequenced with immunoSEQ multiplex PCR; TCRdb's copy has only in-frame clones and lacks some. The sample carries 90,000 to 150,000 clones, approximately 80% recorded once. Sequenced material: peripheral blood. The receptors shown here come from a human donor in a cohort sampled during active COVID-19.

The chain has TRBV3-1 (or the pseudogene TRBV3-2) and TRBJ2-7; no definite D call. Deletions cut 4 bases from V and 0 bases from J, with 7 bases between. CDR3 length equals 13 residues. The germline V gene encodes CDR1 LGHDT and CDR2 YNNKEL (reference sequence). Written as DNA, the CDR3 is TGTGCCAGCAGCCCTCTGAGCTCCTACGAGCAGTACTTC. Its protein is CASSPLSSYEQYF.

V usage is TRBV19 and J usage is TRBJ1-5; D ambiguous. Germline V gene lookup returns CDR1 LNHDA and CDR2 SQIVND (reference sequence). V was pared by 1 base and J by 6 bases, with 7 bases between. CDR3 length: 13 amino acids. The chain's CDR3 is CASSIVAGQPQHF. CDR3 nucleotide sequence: TGTGCCAGTAGTATAGTTGCGGGTCAGCCCCAGCATTTT.

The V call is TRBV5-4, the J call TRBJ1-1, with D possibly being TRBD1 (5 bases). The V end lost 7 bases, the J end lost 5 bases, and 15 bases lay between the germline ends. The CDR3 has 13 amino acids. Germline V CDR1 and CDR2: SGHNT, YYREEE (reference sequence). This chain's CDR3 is CASESRENTEAFF. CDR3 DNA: TGTGCCAGCGAAAGCAGGGAAAATACTGAAGCTTTCTTT.

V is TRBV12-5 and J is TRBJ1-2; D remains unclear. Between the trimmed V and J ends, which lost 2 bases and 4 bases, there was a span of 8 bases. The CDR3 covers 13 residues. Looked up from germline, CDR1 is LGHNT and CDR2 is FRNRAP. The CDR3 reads CASGLLQSYGYTF. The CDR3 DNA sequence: TGTGCTAGTGGTTTGTTACAAAGCTATGGCTACACCTTC. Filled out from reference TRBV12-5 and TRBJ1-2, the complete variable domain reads DARVTQTPRHKVTEMGQEVTMRCQPILGHNTVFWYRQTMMQGLELLAYFRNRAPLDDSGMPKDRFSAEMPDATLATLKIQPSEPRDSAVYFCASGLLQSYGYTFGSGTRLTVV.

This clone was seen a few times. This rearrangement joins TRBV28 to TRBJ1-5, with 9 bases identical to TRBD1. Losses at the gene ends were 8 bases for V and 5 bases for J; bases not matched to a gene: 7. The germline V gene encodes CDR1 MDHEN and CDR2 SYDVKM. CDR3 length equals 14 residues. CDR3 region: CASEAGQGYQPQHF. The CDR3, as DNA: TGTGCCAGCGAAGCTGGACAGGGGTATCAGCCCCAGCATTTT.

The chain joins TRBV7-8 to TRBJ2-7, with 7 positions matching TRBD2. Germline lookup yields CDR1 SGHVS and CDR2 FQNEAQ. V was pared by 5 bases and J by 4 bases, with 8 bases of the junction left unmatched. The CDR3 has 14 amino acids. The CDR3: CASSAGGGSYEQYF. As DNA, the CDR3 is TGTGCCAGCAGCGCCGGGGGAGGGAGTTACGAGCAGTACTTC.

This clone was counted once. The DNA of the CDR3 is TGCAGCGTTGAAGGGACAGGGACCGAGCAGTACTTC. The encoded protein is CSVEGTGTEQYF. The chain links TRBV29-1 to TRBJ2-7, with 8 nucleotides matching TRBD1. The V segment lost 1 base and the J segment 6 bases; nucleotides outside the gene matches: 2. Germline loops: CDR1 SQVTM, CDR2 ANQGSEA. The CDR3 contains 12 residues.

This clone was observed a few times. DNA for the CDR3: TGTGCCAGCAGTTCGCTGGAGTACGAGCAGTACTTC. This codes for CASSSLEYEQYF. V is TRBV7-9 and J is TRBJ2-7; D is unclear. The length of the CDR3 is 12 residues. With 6 bases removed from V and 4 bases from J, the gap between germline ends came to 10 bases. Germline lookup yields CDR1 SEHNR and CDR2 FQNEAQ (reference sequence). Full variable domain (outside the CDR3, taken from reference TRBV7-9 and TRBJ2-7): DTGVSQNPRHKITKRGQNVTFRCDPISEHNRLYWYRQTLGQGPEFLTYFQNEAQLEKSRLLSDRFSAERPKGSFSTLEIQRTEQGDSAMYLCASSSLEYEQYFGPGTRLTVT.

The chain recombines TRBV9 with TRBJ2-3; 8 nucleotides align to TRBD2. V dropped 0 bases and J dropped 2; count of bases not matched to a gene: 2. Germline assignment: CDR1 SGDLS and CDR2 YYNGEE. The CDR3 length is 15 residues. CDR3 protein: CASSVAGGTTDTQYF. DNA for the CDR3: TGTGCCAGCAGCGTAGCGGGGGGGACCACAGATACGCAGTATTTT.

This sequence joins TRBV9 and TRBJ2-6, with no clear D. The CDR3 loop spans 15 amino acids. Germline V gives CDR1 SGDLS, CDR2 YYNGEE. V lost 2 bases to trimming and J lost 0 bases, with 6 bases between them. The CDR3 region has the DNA TGTGCCAGCAGCGTCCCTGTCTCTGGGGCCAACGTCCTGACTTTC. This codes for CASSVPVSGANVLTF.

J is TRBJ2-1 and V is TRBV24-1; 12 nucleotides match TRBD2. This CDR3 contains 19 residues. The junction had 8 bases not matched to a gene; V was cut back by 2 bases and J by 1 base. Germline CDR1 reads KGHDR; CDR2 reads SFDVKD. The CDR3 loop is CATSDYLTSGRLSYNEQFF. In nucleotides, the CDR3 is TGTGCCACCAGTGATTATTTGACTAGCGGGAGATTGTCCTACAATGAGCAGTTCTTC.

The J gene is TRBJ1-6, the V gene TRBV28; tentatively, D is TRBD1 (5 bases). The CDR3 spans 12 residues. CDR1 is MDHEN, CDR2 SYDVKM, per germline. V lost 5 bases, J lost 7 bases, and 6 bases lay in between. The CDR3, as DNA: TGTGCCAGCAGTCCAGGGAATTCACCCCTCCACTTT. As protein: CASSPGNSPLHF.